One and the same sample provided the 30 T cell receptor beta chains below, sequenced in a study of shared clonotypes between healthy human individuals. Sequencing was performed with immunoSEQ multiplex PCR; in TCRdb, only in-frame clones are kept and a portion is missing. This sample has 450,000 to 500,000 clones, with 70% to 80% found just once. Material: PBMCs. These receptors all stem from a woman between 35 and 50 years old in good health. Some clones in this sample may be carry-over from other donors' samples.

At least ten counts were recorded for this clone. The rearrangement links TRBV4-2 to TRBJ2-5, with 7 bases matching TRBD2. Germline lookup yields CDR1 LGHNA and CDR2 YNFKEQ. The trim removed 1 base at V and 1 base at J, leaving 3 bases unmatched. CDR3 length equals 15 residues. CDR3 protein: CASSQVLAPQETQYF. The CDR3 coding sequence is TGTGCCAGCAGCCAAGTACTAGCGCCCCAAGAGACCCAGTACTTC.

The CDR3 DNA reads TGTGCCAGCAGCTCTGGACGGGGATCCTACGAGCAGTACTTC. Amino acids: CASSSGRGSYEQYF. The rearrangement links TRBV11-1 to TRBJ2-7, with D maybe TRBD2 (5 bases). Germline V gives CDR1 SGHAT, CDR2 FQDESV (reference sequence). V shed 4 bases and J shed 1 base, with 11 bases lying between them. CDR3 size: 14 residues.

The J gene is TRBJ1-1, the V gene TRBV15; 8 positions agree with TRBD1. J was trimmed by 0 bases and V by 5 bases; bases with no gene match: 5. The CDR3 has 15 amino acids. Germline assignment: CDR1 LNHNV and CDR2 YYDKDF (reference sequence). Written as DNA, the CDR3 is TGTGCCACCAGCCCACGACAGGGGATGAACACTGAAGCTTTCTTT. Its protein product is CATSPRQGMNTEAFF.

This clone appeared a single time. The V gene is TRBV25-1, the J gene TRBJ2-5; D gene uncertain. Germline CDR1 reads MGHDK; CDR2 reads SYGVNS. The germline V and J ends were trimmed by 2 bases and 4 bases, with 8 bases remaining between them. The CDR3 covers 13 residues. CDR3: CASSESNGETQYF. The CDR3 region has the DNA TGTGCCAGCAGTGAAAGTAATGGAGAGACCCAGTACTTC.

The chain employs TRBV4-1 and TRBJ2-7; D may match TRBD1 or TRBD2 (5 bases each). V dropped 1 base and J dropped 0 bases, with 13 bases sitting between them. The CDR3 spans 16 residues. Germline V lookup: CDR1 MGHRA, CDR2 YSYEKL. DNA of the CDR3: TGCGCCAGCAGCCAAGGTCCAGGGACCCTCTCCTACGAGCAGTACTTC. It is translated as CASSQGPGTLSYEQYF.

The chain is built from TRBV7-8 and TRBJ2-7; 8 bases match TRBD1. The V gene's germline CDR1 is SGHVS and CDR2 FQNEAQ. The CDR3 runs to 14 residues. V lost 5 bases to trimming and J lost 2 bases; unmatched junction nucleotides: 5. In nucleotides, the CDR3 is TGTGCCAGCAGCCGATCGACAGGGGCCTACGAGCAGTACTTC. Translated, it gives CASSRSTGAYEQYF.

This clone was picked up many times. This rearrangement joins TRBV11-2 to TRBJ2-7; 7 nucleotides agree with TRBD2. CDR1 SGHAT and CDR2 FQNNGV come from the germline V gene. After removal of 2 bases from V and 0 bases from J, the junction contained 10 bases not matched to a gene. The CDR3 is 17 residues long. The DNA of the CDR3 is TGTGCCAGCAGCTTAATATGGGACTATACAAGCTCCTACGAGCAGTACTTC. Encoded protein: CASSLIWDYTSSYEQYF.

This clone was seen repeatedly, ten times or more. The chain is built from TRBV6-4 and TRBJ2-6, with D unresolved. Trimming took 2 bases from V and 1 from J, leaving 9 bases between them. The CDR3 covers 16 residues. Germline CDR1 reads MRHNA; CDR2 reads SNTAGT. CDR3 coding DNA: TGTGCCAGCAGTGACGGGAAGGGATCTGGGGCCAACGTCCTGACTTTC. Translation gives CASSDGKGSGANVLTF.

The chain combines TRBV5-4 with TRBJ2-3; 8 bases fit TRBD1. In germline, CDR1 is SGHNT, CDR2 YYREEE (reference sequence). The trim removed 5 bases at V and 2 bases at J, leaving 1 base unmatched. This CDR3 contains 13 residues. CDR3 in amino acids: CASRDRVTDTQYF. The CDR3 DNA reads TGTGCCAGCAGGGACAGGGTCACAGATACGCAGTATTTT.

This clone showed up just once. The chain couples TRBV19 to TRBJ2-3; perhaps TRBD1 as D (5 bases). The CDR3 is 15 residues long. CDR1 is LNHDA and CDR2 is SQIVND in the germline V gene (reference sequence). Trimming left V 5 bases short and J 1 base short, with 13 bases between. This CDR3 reads CASSWGPRGTDTQYF. CDR3 bases: TGTGCCAGTAGTTGGGGCCCTCGGGGCACAGATACGCAGTATTTT.

The rearrangement uses TRBV29-1 and TRBJ1-2; D is ambiguous. The V and J ends lost 7 bases and 2 bases respectively, with 8 bases between them. Germline-derived CDR1 and CDR2 are SQVTM and ANQGSEA. This CDR3 is 11 amino acids long. The CDR3 nucleotides read TGCAGCGCGGGAGACAACTATGGCTACACCTTC. Residues: CSAGDNYGYTF.

This clone was counted once. A read error may explain this, as a much larger clone is one base away. CDR3 amino acids: CASRPGQGNTEAFF. The CDR3 DNA is TGTGCCAGCAGGCCGGGACAGGGGAACACTGAAGCTTTCTTT. The chain employs TRBV5-4 and TRBJ1-1; 9 nucleotides line up with TRBD1. Germline CDR1 and CDR2: SGHNT and YYREEE (reference sequence). The CDR3 sequence is 14 residues long. After removal of 5 bases from V and 1 base from J, the junction contained 3 bases not matched to a gene.

As for this clone: Other nucleotide sequences from this sample produce the same CDR3. The J gene is TRBJ1-1, the V gene TRBV18; TRBD1 matches at 8 bases. This CDR3 has 14 residues. The J segment lost 2 bases and the V segment lost 5 bases, leaving 4 bases of the junction unmatched. Germline CDR1 is KGHSH and CDR2 is LQKENI. The CDR3 reads CASSSGTGNTEAFF. The CDR3 region has the DNA TGTGCCAGCTCAAGTGGGACAGGCAACACTGAAGCTTTCTTT.

The CDR3 nucleotides read TGCAGTGCGGGGGCCTCCTACGAGCAGTACTTC. Its translation: CSAGASYEQYF. The chain joins TRBV20-1 to TRBJ2-7; D may be TRBD1 (6 bases). Germline CDR1 reads DFQATT; CDR2 reads SNEGSKA (reference sequence). Trimming took off 6 bases at V and 0 bases at J, with 6 bases between the two ends. The CDR3 loop spans 11 amino acids.

This clone has at least ten counts. The rearrangement joins TRBV4-3 to TRBJ2-2; D call uncertain. The CDR3 is 15 amino acids. Trimming removed 1 base from V and 0 bases from J, with 6 bases in between. Germline lookup yields CDR1 LGHNA and CDR2 YSLEER. Written as DNA, the CDR3 is TGCGCCAGCAGCCAAGGTGACCCGAACACCGGGGAGCTGTTTTTT. This translates into CASSQGDPNTGELFF.

This chain links TRBV2 with TRBJ1-3, with a possible D match to TRBD1 (5 bases). Looked up from germline, CDR1 is SNHLY and CDR2 is FYNNEI. V was shortened by 6 bases and J by 0 bases, with 6 bases between the two germline ends. The CDR3 has 13 residues. CDR3 residues: CASRDTSGNTIYF. The CDR3, as DNA: TGTGCCAGCAGGGACACCTCTGGAAACACCATATATTTT. The full variable domain, with the rest looked up from reference TRBV2 and TRBJ1-3, is EPEVTQTPSHQVTQMGQEVILRCVPISNHLYFYWYRQILGQKVEFLVSFYNNEISEKSEIFDDQFSVERPDGSNFTLKIRSTKLEDSAMYFCASRDTSGNTIYFGEGSWLTVV.

This clone came up once. A read error is likely here: a far larger clone is one base away. The V gene is TRBV6-1, the J gene TRBJ2-7; D could derive from TRBD1 or TRBD2 (5 bases each). Germline CDR1 MNHNS, CDR2 SASEGT. The CDR3 has 14 amino acids. V was shortened by 8 bases and J by 0 bases, with 14 bases between the two germline ends. The CDR3 DNA reads as TGTGCCAGCCTGGGACCATCCGACTCCTACGAGCAGTACTTC. It yields the protein CASLGPSDSYEQYF.

This rearrangement joins TRBV27 to TRBJ2-7; no firm D call. Germline V lookup: CDR1 MNHEY, CDR2 SMNVEV (reference sequence). CDR3 size: 13 residues. The germline V and J ends were trimmed by 2 bases and 3 bases, with 8 bases remaining between them. The CDR3 here is CASSLMADYEQYF. As DNA, the CDR3 is TGTGCCAGCAGTTTAATGGCCGACTACGAGCAGTACTTC.

The V and J genes are TRBV18 and TRBJ2-2; TRBD1 agrees at 8 bases. Germline V lookup: CDR1 KGHSH, CDR2 LQKENI. The CDR3 has 15 amino acids. V lost 4 bases and J lost 2; bases outside the gene matches: 3. CDR3 coding DNA: TGTGCCAGCTCACGAGACAGGGGAAACACCGGGGAGCTGTTTTTT. Translating it yields CASSRDRGNTGELFF. Using reference TRBV18 and TRBJ2-2 for the parts outside the CDR3, the full variable domain is NAGVMQNPRHLVRRRGQEARLRCSPMKGHSHVYWYRQLPEEGLKFMVYLQKENIIDESGMPKERFSAEFPKEGPSILRIQQVVRGDSAAYFCASSRDRGNTGELFFGEGSRLTVL.

This clone was counted only a few times. The chain recombines TRBV9 with TRBJ2-2, with 7 nucleotides matching TRBD1. This CDR3 comprises 13 residues. Trimming took 5 bases from V and 6 from J; bases not matched to a gene: 4. Germline V gives CDR1 SGDLS, CDR2 YYNGEE. The CDR3 protein is CASRSTGAGELFF. Here the CDR3 DNA reads TGTGCCAGCAGGTCAACAGGGGCCGGGGAGCTGTTTTTT.

V is TRBV5-1 and J is TRBJ2-3; 10 bases map to TRBD2. Germline V gene data show CDR1 as SGHRS and CDR2 as YFSETQ. The CDR3 is made up of 18 amino acids. The junction had 11 bases not matched to a gene; V was cut back by 0 bases and J by 4 bases. CDR3 coding DNA: TGCGCCAGCAGCTTGGCCTTGGCTAGCGGGAGTATGGCAGATACGCAGTATTTT. Translated, it gives CASSLALASGSMADTQYF.

This clone showed up just once. The chain carries TRBV19 and TRBJ1-2; TRBD1 is a possible D gene (5 bases). V dropped 5 bases and J dropped 6 bases, with 19 bases sitting between them. Germline loops: CDR1 LNHDA, CDR2 SQIVND (reference sequence). The CDR3 length is 15 residues. CDR3 nucleotides: TGTGCCAGTAGTTGGACGGGACCTCGGGTGGATGGCTACACCTTC. This translates into CASSWTGPRVDGYTF.

Comments on this clone: A far more abundant clone sits one base away, making this likely a read error. The same CDR3 also results from other DNA sequences found in this sample. The rearrangement uses TRBV30 and TRBJ1-4; the D gene is possibly TRBD1 (5 bases). This CDR3 region has 15 residues. Germline V lookup: CDR1 GTSNPN, CDR2 SVGIG (reference sequence). The CDR3 sequence is CAWSVLRARGEKLFF. For the CDR3, the DNA is TGTGCCTGGAGTGTACTCAGGGCGAGGGGCGAAAAACTGTTTTTC.

The chain has TRBV6-6 and TRBJ1-3; D is ambiguous. Germline V gene lookup returns CDR1 MNHNY and CDR2 SVGAGI (reference sequence). The CDR3 is 14 residues long. Trimming shortened V by 2 bases and J by 0 bases, and 5 bases separated the two germline ends. The CDR3 sequence: CASSYRNSGNTIYF. As DNA, the CDR3 is TGTGCCAGCAGTTACAGGAACTCTGGAAACACCATATATTTT.

V and J are TRBV10-3 and TRBJ1-5; D gene unclear. CDR3 size: 13 residues. V lost 6 bases, J lost 2 bases, and 8 bases lay in between. Germline CDR1 ENHRY, CDR2 SYGVKD. Written as DNA, the CDR3 is TGTGCCATCAGCACGGGAGGCAATCAGCCCCAGCATTTT. Its translation is CAISTGGNQPQHF.

The chain has TRBV21-1 and TRBJ1-5; the table's D call of TRBD1 was not tested on the DNA. TRBV21-1 is reported as a pseudogene. The CDR3 is 17 amino acids. The DNA of the CDR3 is TGTGCCAGCAGCAAAGCGAATTGGGCCAGGGGATATCAGCCCCAGCATTTT. Translation gives CASSKANWARGYQPQHF.

This clone was observed a few times. This chain uses TRBV7-8 with TRBJ2-7; TRBD1 matches 9 bases. V lost 5 bases and J lost 7; bases outside the gene matches: 12. The CDR3 extends over 15 amino acids. Germline V CDR1 and CDR2: SGHVS, FQNEAQ. CDR3 region: CASSPFDRGIGEQYF. Here the CDR3 DNA reads TGTGCCAGCAGCCCTTTCGACAGGGGGATTGGGGAGCAGTACTTC.

V is TRBV28 and J is TRBJ2-7; D ambiguous. Germline-derived CDR1 and CDR2 are MDHEN and SYDVKM. CDR3 length equals 13 residues. Trimming pared 3 bases from V and 7 bases from J, leaving 13 bases between. CDR3 residues: CASSFQRLGEQYF. For the CDR3, the DNA is TGTGCCAGCAGTTTTCAGCGACTGGGAGAGCAGTACTTC.

The rearrangement joins TRBV30 to TRBJ2-5; no clear D. This CDR3 region has 12 residues. Germline CDR1 and CDR2: GTSNPN and SVGIG (reference sequence). Trimming shortened V by 3 bases and J by 5 bases, and 10 bases separated the two germline ends. The CDR3 loop reads CAWSVHPETQYF. The CDR3 DNA sequence: TGTGCCTGGAGCGTCCACCCGGAGACCCAGTACTTC.

This chain joins TRBV23-1 and TRBJ2-7; D is ambiguous. TRBV23-1 is labeled an ORF, and its function is uncertain. The CDR3 has 15 amino acids. Trimming cost V 6 bases and J 5 bases, with 20 bases left between them. CDR3 residues: CASSPNPRRSNEQYF. The CDR3 DNA follows: TGCGCCAGCAGCCCCAATCCCCGTCGAAGTAACGAGCAGTACTTC.